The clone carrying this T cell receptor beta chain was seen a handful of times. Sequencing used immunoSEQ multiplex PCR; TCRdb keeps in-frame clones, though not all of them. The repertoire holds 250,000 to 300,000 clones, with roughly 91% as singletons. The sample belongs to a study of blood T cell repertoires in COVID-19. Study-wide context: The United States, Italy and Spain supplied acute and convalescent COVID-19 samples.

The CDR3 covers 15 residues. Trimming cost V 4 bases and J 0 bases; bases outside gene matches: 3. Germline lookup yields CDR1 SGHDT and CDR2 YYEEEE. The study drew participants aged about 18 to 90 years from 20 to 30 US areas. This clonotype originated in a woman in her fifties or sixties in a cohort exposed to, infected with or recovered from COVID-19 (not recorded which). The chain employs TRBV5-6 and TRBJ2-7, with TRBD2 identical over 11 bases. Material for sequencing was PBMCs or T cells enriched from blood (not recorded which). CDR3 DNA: TGTGCCAGCAGCCTAACTAGCGGGGGCTCCTACGAGCAGTACTTC. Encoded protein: CASSLTSGGSYEQYF.